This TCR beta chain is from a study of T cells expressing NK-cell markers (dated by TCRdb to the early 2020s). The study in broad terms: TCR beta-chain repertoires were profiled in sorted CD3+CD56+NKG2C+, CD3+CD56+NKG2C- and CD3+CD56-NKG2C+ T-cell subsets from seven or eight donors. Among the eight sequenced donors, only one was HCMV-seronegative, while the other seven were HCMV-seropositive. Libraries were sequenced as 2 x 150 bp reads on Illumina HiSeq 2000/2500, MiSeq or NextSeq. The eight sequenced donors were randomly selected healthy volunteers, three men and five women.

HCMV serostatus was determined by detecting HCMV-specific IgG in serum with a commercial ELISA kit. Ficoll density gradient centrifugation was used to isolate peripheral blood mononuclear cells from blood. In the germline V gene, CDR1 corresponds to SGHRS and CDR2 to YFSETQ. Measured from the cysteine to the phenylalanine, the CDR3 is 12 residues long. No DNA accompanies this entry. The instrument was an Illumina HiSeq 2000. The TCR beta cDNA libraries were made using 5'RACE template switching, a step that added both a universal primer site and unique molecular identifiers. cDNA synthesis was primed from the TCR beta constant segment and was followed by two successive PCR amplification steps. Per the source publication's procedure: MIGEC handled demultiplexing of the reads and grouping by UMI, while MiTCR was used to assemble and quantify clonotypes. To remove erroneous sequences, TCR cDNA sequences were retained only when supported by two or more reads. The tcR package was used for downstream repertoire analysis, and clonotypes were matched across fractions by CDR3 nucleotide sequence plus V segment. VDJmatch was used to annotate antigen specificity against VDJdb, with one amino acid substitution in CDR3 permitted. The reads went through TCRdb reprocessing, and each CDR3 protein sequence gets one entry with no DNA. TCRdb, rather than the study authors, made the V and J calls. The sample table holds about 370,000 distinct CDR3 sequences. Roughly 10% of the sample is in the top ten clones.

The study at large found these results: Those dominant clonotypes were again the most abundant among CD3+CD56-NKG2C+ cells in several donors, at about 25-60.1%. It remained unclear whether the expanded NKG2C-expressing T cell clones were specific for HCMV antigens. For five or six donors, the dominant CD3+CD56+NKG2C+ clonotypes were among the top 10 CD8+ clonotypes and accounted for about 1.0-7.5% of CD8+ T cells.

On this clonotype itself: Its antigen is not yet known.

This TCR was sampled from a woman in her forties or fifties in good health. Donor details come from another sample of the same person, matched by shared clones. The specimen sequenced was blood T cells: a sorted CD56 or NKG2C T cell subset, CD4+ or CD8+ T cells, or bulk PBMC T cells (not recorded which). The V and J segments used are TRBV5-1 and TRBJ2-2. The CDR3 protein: CASTVLGMELFF.